The entry that follows covers one TCR beta chain sequence. Antigen unknown. TCRdb fed the reads into MiXCR, producing one record per CDR3 protein. This sample has about 700,000 distinct CDR3 sequences; about 33% occur once, and the top ten carry 15% to 20%. This sample is drawn from a study of T cell repertoires in cytomegalovirus infection. Study results and caveats: Ex vivo responses were dominated by HLA-C-restricted CMV-specific TCR beta clonotypes. Summed public TCR beta family frequency identified CMV carriers bearing the relevant HLA.

The V end lost 5 bases, the J end lost 5 bases, and 21 bases lay between the germline ends. The germline gives CDR1 SEHNR, CDR2 FQNEAQ (reference sequence). The CDR3 is 16 residues long. This material consisted of cultured PBMCs, taken from culture after CMV antigen stimulation. The clonotype comes from a human donor in good health (CMV status not recorded). Some clones in this sample may be carry-over from other donors' samples. The chain combines TRBV7-9 with TRBJ2-5, with D perhaps being TRBD1 or TRBD2 (6 bases each). The CDR3 sequence is CASSPRYREDGETQYF. Here the CDR3 DNA reads TGTGCCAGCAGCCCTAGGTACAGGGAGGACGGGGAGACCCAGTACTTC.